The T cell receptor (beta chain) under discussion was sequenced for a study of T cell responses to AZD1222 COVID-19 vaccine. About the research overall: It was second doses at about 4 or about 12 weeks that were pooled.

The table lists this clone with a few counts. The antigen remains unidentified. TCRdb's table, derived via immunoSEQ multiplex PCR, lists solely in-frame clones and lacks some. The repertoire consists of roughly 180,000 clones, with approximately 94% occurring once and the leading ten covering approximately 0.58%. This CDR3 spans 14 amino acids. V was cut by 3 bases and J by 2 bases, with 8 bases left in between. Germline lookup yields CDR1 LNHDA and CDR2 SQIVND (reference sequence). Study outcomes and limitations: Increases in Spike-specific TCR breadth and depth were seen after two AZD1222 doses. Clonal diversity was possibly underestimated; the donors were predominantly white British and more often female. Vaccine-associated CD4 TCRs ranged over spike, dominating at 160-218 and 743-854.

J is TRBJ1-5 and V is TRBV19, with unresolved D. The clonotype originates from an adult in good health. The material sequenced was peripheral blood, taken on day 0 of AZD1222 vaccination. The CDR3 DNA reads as TGTGCCAGTAGTATGACCAAGGGCAATCAGCCCCAGCATTTT. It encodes CASSMTKGNQPQHF.